This is a list of T cell receptor beta chains from one sample in a study of STAT5B mutations in CD4+ large granular lymphocyte leukemia. Generated by immunoSEQ multiplex PCR, the TCRdb table keeps only in-frame clones and is missing some. The sample shows approximately 49,000 clones, roughly two thirds of them seen only once. Input material: CD4+ T cells from blood buffy coats. These receptors were collected from a human donor in good health. Both conserved end residues are part of each CDR3. The D gene is left open where the match is weak. Expanded clones are given a class, and other clones once, few, many or no size at all.

d_gene	v_gene	j_gene	abundance	len	CDR3aa	CDR3nt
NA	TRBV11-2	TRBJ2-3	NA	15	CASSEQGRGADTQYF	TGTGCCAGCAGCGAACAGGGGCGGGGAGCGGATACGCAGTATTTT
NA	TRBV19	TRBJ2-5	NA	14	CASSMGGNQETQYF	TGTGCCAGTAGTATGGGCGGGAACCAAGAGACCCAGTACTTC
NA	TRBV18	TRBJ2-2	NA	14	CASSPGPPPGELFF	TGTGCCAGCTCACCCGGCCCACCCCCCGGGGAGCTGTTTTTT
TRBD1	TRBV18	TRBJ1-2	NA	13	CASSRTGGEGYTF	TGTGCCAGCTCACGGACAGGGGGCGAGGGCTACACCTTC
NA	TRBV7-9	TRBJ2-4	once	16	CASSLEDLLAKNIQYF	TGTGCCAGCAGCTTAGAGGACTTACTAGCCAAAAACATTCAGTACTTC
NA	TRBV5-1	TRBJ2-1	NA	14	CASSFGASYNEQFF	TGCGCCAGCAGCTTCGGCGCCTCCTACAATGAGCAGTTCTTC
NA	TRBV10-3	TRBJ2-2	NA	14	CASSGTQNTGELFF	TGTGCCAGCTCCGGGACACAGAACACCGGGGAGCTGTTTTTT
NA	TRBV19	TRBJ2-5	NA	13	CASRSGQQETQYF	TGTGCCAGTAGGAGCGGACAGCAAGAGACCCAGTACTTC
TRBD1	TRBV5-1	TRBJ1-2	NA	16	CASSSTTGQDNYGYTF	TGCGCCAGCAGCTCTACTACGGGACAGGATAACTATGGCTACACCTTC
TRBD1	TRBV12-5	TRBJ1-1	NA	15	CANVSGGSKDTEAFF	TGTGCTAATGTTTCAGGGGGGAGCAAGGACACTGAAGCTTTCTTT
TRBD2	TRBV19	TRBJ2-1	NA	16	CASSGTSGGSYNEQFF	TGTGCCAGTTCTGGGACTAGCGGGGGGTCCTACAATGAGCAGTTCTTC
TRBD1	TRBV19	TRBJ1-5	few	14	CASATGGGNQPQHF	TGTGCCAGTGCGACAGGGGGCGGCAATCAGCCCCAGCATTTT
NA	TRBV29-1	TRBJ2-3	NA	13	CSVDTGSTDTQYF	TGCAGCGTTGATACCGGTAGCACAGATACGCAGTATTTT
NA	TRBV7-2	TRBJ1-2	NA	13	CASRPPANYGYTF	TGTGCCAGCAGGCCCCCAGCTAACTATGGCTACACCTTC
NA	TRBV28	TRBJ1-5	NA	14	CAGRAGGSNQPQHF	TGTGCCGGGAGGGCGGGAGGGAGCAATCAGCCCCAGCATTTT
TRBD1	TRBV28	TRBJ1-1	NA	15	CASSLLGTGTTEAFF	TGTGCCAGCAGTTTATTAGGGACAGGGACCACTGAAGCTTTCTTT
NA	TRBV6-5	TRBJ1-2	NA	15	CASSLDGGLLYGYTF	TGTGCCAGCAGTTTGGACGGAGGCCTACTCTATGGCTACACCTTC
NA	TRBV7-7	TRBJ2-3	few	15	CASSLGGFGTDTQYF	TGTGCTAGCAGCTTAGGAGGGTTCGGCACAGATACGCAGTATTTT
TRBD2	TRBV6-1	TRBJ2-1	NA	11	CASRALAEQFF	TGTGCCAGCAGGGCACTAGCGGAGCAGTTCTTC
TRBD1	TRBV18	TRBJ2-2	NA	15	CASSPGQVGTGELFF	TGTGCCAGCTCACCGGGACAGGTGGGGACCGGGGAGCTGTTTTTT
TRBD1	TRBV5-6	TRBJ2-1	NA	15	CASSPRDRGVNEQFF	TGTGCCAGCAGCCCAAGGGACAGGGGAGTTAATGAGCAGTTCTTC
NA	TRBV6-4	TRBJ2-1	NA	13	CASSVGAVNEQFF	TGTGCCAGCAGTGTCGGTGCTGTCAATGAGCAGTTCTTC